This T cell receptor (beta chain) was retrieved from a study of control samples from healthy donors and cancer patients (dated by TCRdb to about 2020). From its cysteine to its phenylalanine, the CDR3 spans 15 amino acids. This entry keeps only the CDR3 DNA: 45 bases, framed from base 1. Cut back by 3 bases and 10 bases, the V and J ends lie 17 bases apart. The germline V gene gives CDR1 as SGHRS and CDR2 as YFSETQ. Worth noting for this clone: Its antigen target is currently unknown.

Preparation of the library involved the immunoSEQ multiplex PCR assay. TCRdb took over this immuneACCESS table, retaining in-frame rearrangements with V and J assigned. Such tables are incomplete; in checked studies, under half of the missing clones stem from an unresolved V gene, and the remainder is unexplained. This sample's clone table shows 150,000 to 200,000 clones. More than 2% of the sample lies in the top ten. This receptor chain uses TRBV5-1 and TRBJ1-6, and TRBD1 may be the D gene, going by 6 matching bases. What was sequenced was blood. This TCR was sampled from a woman aged 30 to 39 in good health. At the DNA level, the sequence is TGCGCCAGCAGCTCTGACGGACAGAAGACCTCACCCCTCCACTTT. Its translation reads: CASSSDGQKTSPLHF.